This T cell receptor beta chain was identified during a study of cytomegalovirus exposure and HLA in healthy donors. Study results and limitations: Accurate predictions that matched the HLA-A and HLA-B alleles of most subjects were reportedly made from TCR beta sequences. Published work reported that the classifier diagnosed cytomegalovirus status with high specificity and sensitivity.

CDR1 MNHEY and CDR2 SMNVEV come from the germline V gene (reference sequence). The V end lost 3 bases, the J end lost 7 bases, and 15 bases lay between the germline ends. The CDR3 runs 15 residues. Primers: 60 Vbeta forward and 13 Jbeta reverse. TCRdb's copy holds only in-frame clones and misses some; the assay was immunoSEQ multiplex PCR. Recorded here are approximately 150,000 clones; the top ten clones represent about 2.3%. In regard to this clone: No antigen is known for it.

The receptor's source is a woman between 18 and 29 years old in good health and CMV-seronegative. This chain connects TRBV27 to TRBJ2-2; TRBD1 might be the D (6 bases). The sequenced sample consisted of PBMCs. The chain's CDR3 is CASSFREQGIGELFF. The CDR3 region has the DNA TGTGCCAGCAGTTTTCGGGAACAGGGAATCGGGGAGCTGTTTTTT.